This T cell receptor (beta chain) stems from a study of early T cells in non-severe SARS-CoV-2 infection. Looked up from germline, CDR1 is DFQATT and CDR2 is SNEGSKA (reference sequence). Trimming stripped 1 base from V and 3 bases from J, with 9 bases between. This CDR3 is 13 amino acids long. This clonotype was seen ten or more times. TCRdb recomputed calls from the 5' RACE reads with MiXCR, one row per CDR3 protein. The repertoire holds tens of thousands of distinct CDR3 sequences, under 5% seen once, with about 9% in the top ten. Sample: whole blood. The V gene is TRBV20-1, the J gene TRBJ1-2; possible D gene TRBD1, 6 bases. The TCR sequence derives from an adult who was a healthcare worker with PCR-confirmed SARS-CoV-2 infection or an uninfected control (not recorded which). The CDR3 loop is CSARGQEDYGYTF. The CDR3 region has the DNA TGCAGTGCTAGAGGACAGGAGGACTATGGCTACACCTTC.